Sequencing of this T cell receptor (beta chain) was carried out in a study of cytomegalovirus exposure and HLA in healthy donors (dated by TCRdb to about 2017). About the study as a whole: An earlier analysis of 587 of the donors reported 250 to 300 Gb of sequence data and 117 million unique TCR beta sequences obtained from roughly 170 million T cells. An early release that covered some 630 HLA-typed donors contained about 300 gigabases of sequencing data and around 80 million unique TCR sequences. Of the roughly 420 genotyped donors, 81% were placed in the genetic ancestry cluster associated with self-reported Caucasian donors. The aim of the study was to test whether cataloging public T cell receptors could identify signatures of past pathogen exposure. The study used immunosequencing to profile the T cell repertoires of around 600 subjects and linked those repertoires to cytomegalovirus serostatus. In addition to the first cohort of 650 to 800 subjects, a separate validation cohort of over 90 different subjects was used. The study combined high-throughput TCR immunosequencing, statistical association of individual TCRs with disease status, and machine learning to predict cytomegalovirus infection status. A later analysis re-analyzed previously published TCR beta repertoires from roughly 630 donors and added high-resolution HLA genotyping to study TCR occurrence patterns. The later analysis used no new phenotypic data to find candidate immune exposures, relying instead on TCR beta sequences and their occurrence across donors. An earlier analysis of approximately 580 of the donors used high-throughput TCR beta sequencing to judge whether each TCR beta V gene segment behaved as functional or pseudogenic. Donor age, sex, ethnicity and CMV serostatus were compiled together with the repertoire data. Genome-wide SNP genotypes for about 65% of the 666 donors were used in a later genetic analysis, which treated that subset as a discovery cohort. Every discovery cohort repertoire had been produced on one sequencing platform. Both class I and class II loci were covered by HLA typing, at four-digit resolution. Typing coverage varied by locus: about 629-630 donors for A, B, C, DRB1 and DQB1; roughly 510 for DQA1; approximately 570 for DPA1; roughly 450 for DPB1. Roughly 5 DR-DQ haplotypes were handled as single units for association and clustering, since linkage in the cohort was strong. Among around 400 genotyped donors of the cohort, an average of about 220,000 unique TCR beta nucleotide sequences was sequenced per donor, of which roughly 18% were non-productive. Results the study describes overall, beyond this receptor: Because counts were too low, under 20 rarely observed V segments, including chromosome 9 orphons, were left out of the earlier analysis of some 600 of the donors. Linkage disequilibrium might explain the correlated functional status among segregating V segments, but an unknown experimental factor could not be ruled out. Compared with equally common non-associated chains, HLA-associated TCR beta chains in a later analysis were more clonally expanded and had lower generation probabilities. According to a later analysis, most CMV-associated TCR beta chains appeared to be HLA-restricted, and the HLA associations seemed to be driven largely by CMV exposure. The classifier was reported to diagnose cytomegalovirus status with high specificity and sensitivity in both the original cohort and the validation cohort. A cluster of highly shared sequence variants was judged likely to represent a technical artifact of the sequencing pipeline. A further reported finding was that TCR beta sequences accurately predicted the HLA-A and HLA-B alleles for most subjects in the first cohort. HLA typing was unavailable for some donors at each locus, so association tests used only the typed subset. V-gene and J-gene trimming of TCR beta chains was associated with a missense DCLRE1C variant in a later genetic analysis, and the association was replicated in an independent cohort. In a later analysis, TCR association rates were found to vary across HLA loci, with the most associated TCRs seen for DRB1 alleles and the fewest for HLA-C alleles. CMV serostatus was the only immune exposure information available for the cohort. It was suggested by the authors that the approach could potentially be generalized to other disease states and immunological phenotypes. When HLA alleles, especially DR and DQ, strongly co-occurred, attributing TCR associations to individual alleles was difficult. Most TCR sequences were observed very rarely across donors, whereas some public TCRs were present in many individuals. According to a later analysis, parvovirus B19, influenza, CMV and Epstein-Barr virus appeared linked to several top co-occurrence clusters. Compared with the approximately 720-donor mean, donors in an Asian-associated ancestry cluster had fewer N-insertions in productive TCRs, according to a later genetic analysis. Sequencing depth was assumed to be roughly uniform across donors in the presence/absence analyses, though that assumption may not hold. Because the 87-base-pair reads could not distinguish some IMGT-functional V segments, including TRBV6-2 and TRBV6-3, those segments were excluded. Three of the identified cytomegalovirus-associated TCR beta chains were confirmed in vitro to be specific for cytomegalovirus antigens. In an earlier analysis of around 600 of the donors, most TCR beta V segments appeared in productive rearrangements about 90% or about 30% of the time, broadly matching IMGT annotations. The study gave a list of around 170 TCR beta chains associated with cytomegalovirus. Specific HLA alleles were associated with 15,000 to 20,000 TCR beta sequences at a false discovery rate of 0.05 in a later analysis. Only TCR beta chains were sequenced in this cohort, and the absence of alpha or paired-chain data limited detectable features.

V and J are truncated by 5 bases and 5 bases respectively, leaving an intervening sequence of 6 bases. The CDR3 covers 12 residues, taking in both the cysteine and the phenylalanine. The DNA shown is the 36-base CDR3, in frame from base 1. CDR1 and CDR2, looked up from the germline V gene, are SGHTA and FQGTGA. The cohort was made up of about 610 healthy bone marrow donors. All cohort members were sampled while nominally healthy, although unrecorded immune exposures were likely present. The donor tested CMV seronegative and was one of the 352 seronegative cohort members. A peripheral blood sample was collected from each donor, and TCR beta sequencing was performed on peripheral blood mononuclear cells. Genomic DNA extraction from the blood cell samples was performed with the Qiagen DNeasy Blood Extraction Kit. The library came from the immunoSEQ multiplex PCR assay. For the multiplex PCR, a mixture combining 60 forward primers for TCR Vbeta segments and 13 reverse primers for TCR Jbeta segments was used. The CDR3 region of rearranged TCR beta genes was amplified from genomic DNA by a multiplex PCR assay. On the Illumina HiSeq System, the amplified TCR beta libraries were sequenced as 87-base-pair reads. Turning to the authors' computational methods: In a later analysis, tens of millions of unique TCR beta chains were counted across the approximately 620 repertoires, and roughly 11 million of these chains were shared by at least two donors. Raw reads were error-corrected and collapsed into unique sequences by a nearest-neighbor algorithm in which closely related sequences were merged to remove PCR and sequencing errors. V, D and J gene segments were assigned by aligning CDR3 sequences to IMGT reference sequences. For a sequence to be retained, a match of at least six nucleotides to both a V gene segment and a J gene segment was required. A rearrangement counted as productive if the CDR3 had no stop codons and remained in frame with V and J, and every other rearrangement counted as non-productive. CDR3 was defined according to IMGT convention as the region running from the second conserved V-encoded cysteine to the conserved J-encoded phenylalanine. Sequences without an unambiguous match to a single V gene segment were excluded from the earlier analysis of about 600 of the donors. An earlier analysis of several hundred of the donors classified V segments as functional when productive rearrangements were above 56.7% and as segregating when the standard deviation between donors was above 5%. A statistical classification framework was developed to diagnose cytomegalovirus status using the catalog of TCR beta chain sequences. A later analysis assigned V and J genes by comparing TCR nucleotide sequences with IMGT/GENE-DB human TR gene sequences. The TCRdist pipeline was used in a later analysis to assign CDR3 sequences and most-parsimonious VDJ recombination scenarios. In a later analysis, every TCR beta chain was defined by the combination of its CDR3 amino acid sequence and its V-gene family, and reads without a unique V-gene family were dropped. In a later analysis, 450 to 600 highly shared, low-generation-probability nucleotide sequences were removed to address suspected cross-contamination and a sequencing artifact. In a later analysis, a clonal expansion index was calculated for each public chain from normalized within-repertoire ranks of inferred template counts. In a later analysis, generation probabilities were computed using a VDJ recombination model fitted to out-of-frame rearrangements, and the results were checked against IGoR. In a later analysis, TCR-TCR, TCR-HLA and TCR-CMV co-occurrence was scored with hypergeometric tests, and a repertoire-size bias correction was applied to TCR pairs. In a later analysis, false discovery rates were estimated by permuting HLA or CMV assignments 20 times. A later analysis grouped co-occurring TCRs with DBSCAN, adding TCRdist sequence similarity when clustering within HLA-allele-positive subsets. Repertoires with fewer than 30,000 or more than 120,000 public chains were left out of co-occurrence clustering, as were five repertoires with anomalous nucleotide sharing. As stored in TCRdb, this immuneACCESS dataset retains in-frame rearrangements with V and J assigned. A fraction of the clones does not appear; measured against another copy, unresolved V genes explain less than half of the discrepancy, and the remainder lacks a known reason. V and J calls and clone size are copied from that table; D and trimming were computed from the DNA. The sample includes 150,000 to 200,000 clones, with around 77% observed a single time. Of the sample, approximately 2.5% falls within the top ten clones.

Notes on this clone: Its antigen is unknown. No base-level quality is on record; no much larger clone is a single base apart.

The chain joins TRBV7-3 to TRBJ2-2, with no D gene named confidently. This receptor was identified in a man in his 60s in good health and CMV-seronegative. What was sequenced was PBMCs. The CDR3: CASSPNTGELFF. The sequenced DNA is TGTGCCAGCAGCCCCAATACCGGGGAGCTGTTTTTT.